The next 17 T cell receptor beta chains were all read from a single sample in a study of T-cell reconstitution after alpha-beta-depleted transplantation in children. Unique molecular identifiers featured in how the TCRbeta library was prepared. TCRdb re-derived calls from the PCR reads in MiXCR, one entry per CDR3 protein. Here the sample spans 90,000 to 95,000 distinct CDR3 sequences, about 12% being singletons. The sequenced sample was PBMCs from the stem cell graft donor, obtained from the stem cell graft. Receptor source: a human donor who donated a stem cell graft to a child with inherited bone marrow failure.

J is TRBJ2-7 and V is TRBV6-1, with 9 bases that match TRBD2. V lost 6 bases to trimming and J lost 7 bases; unmatched junction nucleotides: 10. Germline CDR1 MNHNS, CDR2 SASEGT. The CDR3 is 14 amino acids. CDR3 in DNA: TGTGCCAGCAGCCAAGCAGCGGGGGGCGGAGAGCAGTACTTC. It codes for CASSQAAGGGEQYF.

The chain couples TRBV23-1 to TRBJ2-7; the D is unclear. TRBV23-1 belongs to the ORF category, with a function that is uncertain. This CDR3 is 12 amino acids long. Trimming removed 8 bases at V and 3 bases at J, with 11 bases between. This chain's CDR3 is CASWWQVYEQYF. The CDR3 DNA follows: TGCGCCAGCTGGTGGCAAGTCTACGAGCAGTACTTC.

This clonotype was seen ten or more times. This chain connects TRBV4-2 to TRBJ1-5; D unresolved. CDR1 is LGHNA and CDR2 is YNFKEQ in the germline V gene. This CDR3 has 16 amino acids. With 1 base removed from V and 4 bases from J, the gap between germline ends came to 14 bases. The CDR3 nucleotides are TGTGCCAGCAGCCAAGCCACCTTGCAGGATAATCAGCCCCAGCATTTT. Its protein product is CASSQATLQDNQPQHF.

This clonotype occurred many times. The V gene is TRBV2, the J gene TRBJ1-5; D is unresolved. The V end lost 6 bases, the J end lost 5 bases, and 23 bases lay between the germline ends. In germline, CDR1 is SNHLY, CDR2 FYNNEI. The CDR3 runs to 17 residues. CDR3 nucleotide sequence: TGTGCCAGCAGAGGAAGGAGGGTGGGTGGGCTGGATCAGCCCCAGCATTTT. Translation: CASRGRRVGGLDQPQHF.

V is TRBV12-2 and J is TRBJ2-5. TRBV12-2 is a documented pseudogene. The CDR3 consists of 16 residues. The CDR3 sequence: CASRLPTSVLQETQYF. In DNA form, the CDR3 reads TGTGCAAGTCGCTTACCGACTAGCGTACTCCAAGAGACCCAGTACTTC.

This clonotype showed up many times. The CDR3 loop is CASSWDATLNIQYF. CDR3 coding DNA: TGTGCCAGCAGCTGGGACGCCACGCTAAACATTCAGTACTTC. The chain carries TRBV7-2 and TRBJ2-4; either TRBD1 or TRBD2 may fit D (5 bases each). Trimming left V 4 bases short and J 6 bases short, with 13 bases between. This CDR3 region has 14 residues. Germline V gene data show CDR1 as SGHTA and CDR2 as FQGNSA.

This clonotype was seen ten or more times. The chain combines TRBV4-2 with TRBJ2-7; 12 positions match TRBD2. The CDR3 length is 15 residues. Germline V gene data show CDR1 as LGHNA and CDR2 as YNFKEQ. J gave up 7 bases and V 4 bases, and 8 bases lay outside the gene matches. The CDR3 is CASSPLGLAGWEQYF. CDR3 in DNA: TGTGCCAGCAGCCCACTCGGACTAGCGGGGTGGGAGCAGTACTTC.

The chain couples TRBV11-2 to TRBJ2-3, with 8 bases that match TRBD1. Germline CDR1 and CDR2: SGHAT and FQNNGV. The trim removed 4 bases at V and 10 bases at J, leaving 7 bases unmatched. CDR3 length: 13 amino acids. The CDR3 protein is CASSWEPGQAQYF. In DNA, the CDR3 is TGTGCCAGCAGCTGGGAACCGGGACAGGCGCAGTATTTT.

The chain is built from TRBV11-2 and TRBJ2-2; 8 nucleotides align to TRBD1. V dropped 7 bases and J dropped 6; count of bases not matched to a gene: 7. CDR3 length equals 14 residues. Germline V gives CDR1 SGHAT, CDR2 FQNNGV. In DNA, the CDR3 is TGTGCCAGCATCTGGACAGGGAGTGCCGGGGAGCTGTTTTTT. Amino acid sequence: CASIWTGSAGELFF.

This clonotype turned up a few times. The chain carries TRBV6-5 and TRBJ1-5; TRBD1 is a possible D gene (5 bases). Trimming pared 0 bases from V and 7 bases from J, leaving 13 bases between. CDR1 and CDR2 (germline): MNHEY, SVGAGI. This CDR3 has 15 residues. CDR3 nucleotide sequence: TGTGCCAGCAGTTACTCGACACAGGAGGGCCAGCCCCAGCATTTT. Encoded protein: CASSYSTQEGQPQHF.

This clonotype occurred many times. The chain couples TRBV5-1 to TRBJ2-2; 8 bases fit TRBD1. In germline, CDR1 is SGHRS, CDR2 YFSETQ. After removal of 1 base from V and 6 bases from J, the junction contained 5 bases not matched to a gene. CDR3 length: 15 residues. CDR3 nucleotide sequence: TGCGCCAGCAGCTTGCTACACAGGGGGGCCGGGGAGCTGTTTTTT. Amino acids: CASSLLHRGAGELFF.

The chain has TRBV7-9 and TRBJ1-2; 9 positions match TRBD1. Germline V CDR1 and CDR2: SEHNR, FQNEAQ (reference sequence). V shed 5 bases, J shed 4 bases, and the junction held 8 bases outside the gene matches. This CDR3 is built from 15 residues. In nucleotides, the CDR3 is TGTGCCAGCAGCCCACCGGGGACAGGGCCCTATGGCTACACCTTC. The encoded protein is CASSPPGTGPYGYTF.

Many counts were recorded for this clonotype. V usage is TRBV7-9 and J usage is TRBJ2-7, with D perhaps TRBD2 (5 bases). From germline, CDR1 is SEHNR and CDR2 FQNEAQ (reference sequence). The CDR3 loop spans 13 amino acids. The ends were cut back, 5 bases at V and 2 bases at J, with 10 bases in the middle. This CDR3 is CASSPTIPYEQYF. The DNA of the CDR3 is TGTGCCAGCAGCCCGACTATTCCCTACGAGCAGTACTTC. The whole variable domain, filled in from reference TRBV7-9 and TRBJ2-7, reads DTGVSQNPRHKITKRGQNVTFRCDPISEHNRLYWYRQTLGQGPEFLTYFQNEAQLEKSRLLSDRFSAERPKGSFSTLEIQRTEQGDSAMYLCASSPTIPYEQYFGPGTRLTVT.

This clonotype was counted many times. J is TRBJ2-1 and V is TRBV5-1, with unresolved D. The germline V gene has CDR1 SGHRS and CDR2 YFSETQ. This CDR3 contains 15 residues. Trimming pared 0 bases from V and 1 base from J, leaving 8 bases between. The DNA of the CDR3 is TGCGCCAGCAGCTTGGACCGCCTGTCCTACAATGAGCAGTTCTTC. Translating gives CASSLDRLSYNEQFF.

This clonotype was counted many times. V is TRBV11-1 and J is TRBJ2-4; the D is unclear. Per germline, CDR1 SGHAT and CDR2 FQDESV (reference sequence). Trimming left V 0 bases short and J 6 bases short, with 6 bases between. The CDR3 covers 13 residues. The CDR3 nucleotides are TGTGCCAGCAGCTTAGCAGGGCGAAACATTCAGTACTTC. Its translation is CASSLAGRNIQYF.

This clonotype occurred many times. V is TRBV5-1 and J is TRBJ1-1; 9 bases map to TRBD1. The ends lost 4 bases at V and 0 bases at J; junction bases unmatched: 7. This CDR3 is 16 amino acids long. Germline CDR1 and CDR2: SGHRS and YFSETQ. The CDR3 region has the DNA TGCGCCAGCAGCCCGGGGGGGACAGGGATGAACACTGAAGCTTTCTTT. The encoded protein is CASSPGGTGMNTEAFF. The full variable domain, with the rest looked up from reference TRBV5-1 and TRBJ1-1, is KAGVTQTPRYLIKTRGQQVTLSCSPISGHRSVSWYQQTPGQGLQFLFEYFSETQRNKGNFPGRFSGRQFSNSRSEMNVSTLELGDSALYLCASSPGGTGMNTEAFFGQGTRLTVV.

In this sample, this clonotype turned up many times. The chain couples TRBV11-2 to TRBJ2-1; 11 bases are shared with TRBD1. The CDR3 covers 14 residues. The germline V gene has CDR1 SGHAT and CDR2 FQNNGV. The V and J ends lost 5 bases and 13 bases, in that order; junction bases with no gene match: 10. The CDR3 region has the DNA TGTGCCAGCAGCGAACGGACAGGGGGCCCGAGCCAGTTCTTC. It encodes CASSERTGGPSQFF.